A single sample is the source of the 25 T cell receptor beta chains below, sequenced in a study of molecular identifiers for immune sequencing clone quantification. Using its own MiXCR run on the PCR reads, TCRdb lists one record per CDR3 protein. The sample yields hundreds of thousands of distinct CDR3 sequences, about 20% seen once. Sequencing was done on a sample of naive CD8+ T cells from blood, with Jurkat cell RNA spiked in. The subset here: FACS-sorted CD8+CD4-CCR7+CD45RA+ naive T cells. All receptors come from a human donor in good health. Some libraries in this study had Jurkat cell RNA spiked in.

CDR3 sequence reads: CASSPNFGFQEQFF. CDR3 DNA sequence: TGTGCCAGCAGCCCCAATTTCGGTTTTCAGGAGCAGTTCTTC. The V call is TRBV7-6, the J call TRBJ2-1, with no clear D. Germline CDR1 and CDR2: SGHVS and FNYEAQ. Between the trimmed V and J ends, which lost 5 bases and 10 bases, there was a span of 18 bases. The CDR3 runs to 14 residues.

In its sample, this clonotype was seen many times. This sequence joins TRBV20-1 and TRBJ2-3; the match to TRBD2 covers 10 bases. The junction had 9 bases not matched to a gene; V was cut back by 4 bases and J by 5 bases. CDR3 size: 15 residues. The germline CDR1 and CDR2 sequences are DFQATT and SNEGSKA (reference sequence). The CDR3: CSAKASGGAIDTQYF. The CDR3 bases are TGCAGTGCTAAGGCGAGCGGGGGGGCGATAGATACGCAGTATTTT.

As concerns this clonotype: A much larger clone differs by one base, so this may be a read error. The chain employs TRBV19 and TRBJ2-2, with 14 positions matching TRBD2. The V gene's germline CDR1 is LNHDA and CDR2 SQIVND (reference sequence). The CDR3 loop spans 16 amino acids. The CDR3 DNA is TGTGCCAGTAGTAACCTGGGACTAGCGGGAGCAAGGGAGCTGTCTTTT. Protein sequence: CASSNLGLAGARELSF.

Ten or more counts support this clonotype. For the CDR3, the DNA is TGTGCCAGCAGTCGCCTACTAGCGGGGGGCTTCACAGATACGCAGTATTTT. Protein sequence: CASSRLLAGGFTDTQYF. V usage is TRBV12-3 or TRBV12-4 and J usage is TRBJ2-3; TRBD2 aligns across 12 bases. The V and J ends lost 5 bases and 2 bases, in that order; junction bases with no gene match: 8. The CDR3 is made up of 17 amino acids.

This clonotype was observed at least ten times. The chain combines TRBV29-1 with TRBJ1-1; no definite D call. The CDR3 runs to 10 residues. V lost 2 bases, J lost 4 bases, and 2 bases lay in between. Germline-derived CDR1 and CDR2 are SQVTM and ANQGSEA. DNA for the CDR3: TGCAGCGTTGAAAGCACTGAAGCTTTCTTT. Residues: CSVESTEAFF.

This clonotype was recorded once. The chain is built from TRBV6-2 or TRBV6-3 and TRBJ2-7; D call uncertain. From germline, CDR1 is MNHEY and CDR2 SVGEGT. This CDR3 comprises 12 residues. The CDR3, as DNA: TGTACCACCGCAGATTCGAGCTACGAGCAGTACTTC. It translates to CTTADSSYEQYF.

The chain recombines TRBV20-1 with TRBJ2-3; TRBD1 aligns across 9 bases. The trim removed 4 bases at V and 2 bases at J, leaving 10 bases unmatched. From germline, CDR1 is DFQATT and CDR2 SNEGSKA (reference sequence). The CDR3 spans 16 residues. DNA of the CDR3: TGCAGTGCTACTCAAGCCGGGACAGGGATCACAGATACGCAGTATTTT. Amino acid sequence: CSATQAGTGITDTQYF.

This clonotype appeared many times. The CDR3 is CASSLGDPPEFF. Here the CDR3 DNA reads TGTGCCAGCAGCTTAGGCGACCCTCCTGAGTTCTTC. J is TRBJ2-1 and V is TRBV13; D unclear. V was clipped by 0 bases and J by 14 bases, with 11 bases between them. This CDR3 is built from 12 residues. The germline gives CDR1 PRHDT, CDR2 FYEKMQ (reference sequence).

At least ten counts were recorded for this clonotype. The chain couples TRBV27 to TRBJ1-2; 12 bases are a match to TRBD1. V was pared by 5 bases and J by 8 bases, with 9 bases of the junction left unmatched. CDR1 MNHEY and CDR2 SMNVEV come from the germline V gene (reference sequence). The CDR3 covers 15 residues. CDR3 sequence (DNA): TGTGCCAGCAGTACCGGGACAGGGGGCCAGGGGGGCTACACCTTC. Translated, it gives CASSTGTGGQGGYTF.

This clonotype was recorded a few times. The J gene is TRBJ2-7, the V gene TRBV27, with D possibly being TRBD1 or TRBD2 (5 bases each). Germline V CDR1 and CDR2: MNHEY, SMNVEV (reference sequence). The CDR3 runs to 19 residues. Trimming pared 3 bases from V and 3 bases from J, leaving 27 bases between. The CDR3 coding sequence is TGTGCCAGCAGTTTGTACCCCCCTCTCTCCGGGACGGCCGTCTACGAGCAGTACTTC. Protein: CASSLYPPLSGTAVYEQYF.

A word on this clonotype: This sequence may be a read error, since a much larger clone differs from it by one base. The CDR3 DNA reads as TGTGCCAGCGGCTGGAGGCCAGATGCGCAGTATTTT. Amino acid sequence: CASGWRPDAQYF. J is TRBJ2-3 and V is TRBV25-1; possible D gene TRBD2, 5 bases. Germline V gives CDR1 MGHDK, CDR2 SYGVNS. This CDR3 has 12 amino acids. Using reference TRBV25-1 and TRBJ2-3 for the parts outside the CDR3, the full variable domain is EADIYQTPRYLVIGTGKKITLECSQTMGHDKMYWYQQDPGMELHLIHYSYGVNSTEKGDLSSESTVSRIRTEHFPLTLESARPSHTSQYLCASGWRPDAQYFGPGTRLTVL.

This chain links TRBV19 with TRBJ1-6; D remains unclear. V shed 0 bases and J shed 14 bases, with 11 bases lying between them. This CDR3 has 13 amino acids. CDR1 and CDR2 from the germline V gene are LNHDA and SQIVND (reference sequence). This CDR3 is CASSIDLPSALHF. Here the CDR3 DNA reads TGTGCCAGTAGTATAGACCTTCCTAGCGCCCTCCACTTT.

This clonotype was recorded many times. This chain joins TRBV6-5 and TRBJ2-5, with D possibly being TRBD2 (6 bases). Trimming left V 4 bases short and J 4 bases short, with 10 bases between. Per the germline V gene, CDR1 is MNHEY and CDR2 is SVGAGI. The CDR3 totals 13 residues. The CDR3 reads CASSFGGRETQYF. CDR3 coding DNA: TGTGCCAGCAGTTTTGGGGGGAGAGAGACCCAGTACTTC.

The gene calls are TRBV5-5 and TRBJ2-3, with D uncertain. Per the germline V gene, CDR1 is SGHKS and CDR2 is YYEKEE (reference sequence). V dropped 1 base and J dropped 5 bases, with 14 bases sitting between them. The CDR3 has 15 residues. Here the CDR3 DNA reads TGTGCCAGCAGCTTGTTGAACCCCCCCGGAGATACGCAGTATTTT. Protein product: CASSLLNPPGDTQYF.

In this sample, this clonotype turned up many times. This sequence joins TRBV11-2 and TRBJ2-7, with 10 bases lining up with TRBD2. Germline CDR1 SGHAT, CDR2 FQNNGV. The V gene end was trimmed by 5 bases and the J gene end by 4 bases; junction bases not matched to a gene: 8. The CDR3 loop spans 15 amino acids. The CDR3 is CASSPPRTSGYEQYF. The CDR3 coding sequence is TGTGCCAGCAGCCCACCGAGGACTAGCGGATACGAGCAGTACTTC.

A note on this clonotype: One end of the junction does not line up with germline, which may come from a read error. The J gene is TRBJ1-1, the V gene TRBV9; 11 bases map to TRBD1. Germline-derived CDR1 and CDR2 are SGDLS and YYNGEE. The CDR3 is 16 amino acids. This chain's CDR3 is CVSSPGQGARGTEAFF. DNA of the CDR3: TGTGTCAGCAGCCCAGGACAGGGGGCGCGAGGCACTGAAGCTTTCTTT.

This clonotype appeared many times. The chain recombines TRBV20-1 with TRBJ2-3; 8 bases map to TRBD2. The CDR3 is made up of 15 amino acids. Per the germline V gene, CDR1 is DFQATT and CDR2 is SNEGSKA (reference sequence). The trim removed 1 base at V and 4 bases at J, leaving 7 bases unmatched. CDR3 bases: TGCAGTGCTAGAGTGTTTTCGGGAGGGGCAGATACGCAGTATTTT. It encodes CSARVFSGGADTQYF.

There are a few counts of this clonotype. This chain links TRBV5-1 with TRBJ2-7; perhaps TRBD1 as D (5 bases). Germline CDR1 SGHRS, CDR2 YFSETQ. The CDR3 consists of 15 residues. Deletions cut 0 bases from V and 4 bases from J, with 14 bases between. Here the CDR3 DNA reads TGCGCCAGCAGCTTGGTAGGGTGGGGCGGATACGAGCAGTACTTC. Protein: CASSLVGWGGYEQYF.

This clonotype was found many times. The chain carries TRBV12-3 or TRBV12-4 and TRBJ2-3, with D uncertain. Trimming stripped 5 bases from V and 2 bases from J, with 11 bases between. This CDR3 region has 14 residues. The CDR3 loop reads CASSRYKNTDTQYF. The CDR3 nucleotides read TGTGCCAGCAGTCGGTACAAGAACACAGATACGCAGTATTTT.

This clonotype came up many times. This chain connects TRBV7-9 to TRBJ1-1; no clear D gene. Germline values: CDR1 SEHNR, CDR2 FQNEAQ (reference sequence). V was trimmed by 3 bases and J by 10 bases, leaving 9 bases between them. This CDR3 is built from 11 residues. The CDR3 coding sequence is TGTGCCAGCAGCTTCGGCCCTGGAGCTTTCTTT. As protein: CASSFGPGAFF.

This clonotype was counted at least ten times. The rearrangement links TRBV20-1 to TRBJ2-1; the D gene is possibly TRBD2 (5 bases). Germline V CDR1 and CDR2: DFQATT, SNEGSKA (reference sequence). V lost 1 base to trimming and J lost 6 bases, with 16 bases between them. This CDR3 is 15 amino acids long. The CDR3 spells CSARVGGLSGNEQFF. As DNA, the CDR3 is TGCAGTGCTAGAGTTGGCGGGCTATCCGGCAATGAGCAGTTCTTC.

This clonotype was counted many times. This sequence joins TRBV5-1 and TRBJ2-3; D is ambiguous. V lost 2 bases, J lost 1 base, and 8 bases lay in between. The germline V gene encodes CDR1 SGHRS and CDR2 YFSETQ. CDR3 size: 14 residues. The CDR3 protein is CASSLGYGTDTQYF. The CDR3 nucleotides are TGCGCCAGCAGCTTAGGATACGGCACAGATACGCAGTATTTT. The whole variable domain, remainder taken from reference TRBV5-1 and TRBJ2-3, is KAGVTQTPRYLIKTRGQQVTLSCSPISGHRSVSWYQQTPGQGLQFLFEYFSETQRNKGNFPGRFSGRQFSNSRSEMNVSTLELGDSALYLCASSLGYGTDTQYFGPGTRLTVL.

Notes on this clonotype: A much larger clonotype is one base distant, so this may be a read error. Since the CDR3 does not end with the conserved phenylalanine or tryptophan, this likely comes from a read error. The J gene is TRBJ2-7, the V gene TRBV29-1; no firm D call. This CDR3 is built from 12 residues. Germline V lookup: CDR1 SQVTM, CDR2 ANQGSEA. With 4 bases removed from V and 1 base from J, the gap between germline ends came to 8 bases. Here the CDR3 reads CSVVDGSYEQYL. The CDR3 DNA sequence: TGCAGCGTTGTTGACGGATCCTACGAGCAGTACCTC.

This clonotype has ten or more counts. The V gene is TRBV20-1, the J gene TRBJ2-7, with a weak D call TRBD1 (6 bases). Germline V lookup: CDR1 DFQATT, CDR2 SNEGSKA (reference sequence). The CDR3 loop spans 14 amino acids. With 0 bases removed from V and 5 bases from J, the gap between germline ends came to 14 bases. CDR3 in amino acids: CSARDLKGENEQYF. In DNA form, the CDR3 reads TGCAGTGCTAGAGATCTTAAGGGGGAGAACGAGCAGTACTTC.

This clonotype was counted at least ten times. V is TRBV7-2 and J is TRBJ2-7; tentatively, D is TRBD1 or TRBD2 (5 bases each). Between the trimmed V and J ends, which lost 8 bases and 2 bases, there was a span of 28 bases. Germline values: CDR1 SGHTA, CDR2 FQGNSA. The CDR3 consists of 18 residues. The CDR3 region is CASRSGLGESQGPYEQYF. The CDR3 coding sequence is TGTGCCAGCCGGTCCGGGTTGGGGGAGTCGCAGGGCCCCTACGAGCAGTACTTC.